One and the same sample provided the 10 T cell receptor beta chains below, sequenced in a study of T cell changes during pregnancy in multiple sclerosis. Sequenced by immunoSEQ multiplex PCR; TCRdb stores in-frame clones only, minus some. The sample lists tens of thousands of clones; 75% to 95% were seen once. Sample: peripheral blood, taken in the second trimester of pregnancy. The origin of the receptors is a female donor with multiple sclerosis, enrolled in a pregnancy study.

The rearrangement uses TRBV10-3 and TRBJ1-2; TRBD1 agrees at 7 bases. The CDR3 extends over 13 amino acids. Trimming cost V 7 bases and J 2 bases; bases outside gene matches: 4. Germline-derived CDR1 and CDR2 are ENHRY and SYGVKD. This CDR3 is CAITVTGNYGYTF. For the CDR3, the DNA is TGTGCCATCACCGTGACAGGGAACTATGGCTACACCTTC.

The sample holds one count of this clone. The chain combines TRBV18 with TRBJ2-5; 9 positions match TRBD1. This CDR3 is built from 16 residues. Germline V CDR1 and CDR2: KGHSH, LQKENI. Trimming at V came to 3 bases and at J to 2 bases, leaving 7 bases not matched to a gene. CDR3 sequence reads: CASSPLGQGSQETQYF. The CDR3 nucleotides read TGTGCCAGCTCACCTTTGGGACAGGGCAGTCAAGAGACCCAGTACTTC.

This chain links TRBV7-8 with TRBJ1-1; 10 bases map to TRBD1. Germline V CDR1 and CDR2: SGHVS, FQNEAQ. The length of the CDR3 is 15 residues. V was pared by 5 bases and J by 5 bases, with 8 bases of the junction left unmatched. The chain's CDR3 is CASSLRTGGGTEAFF. In nucleotides, the CDR3 is TGTGCCAGCAGCCTTAGGACAGGGGGTGGGACTGAAGCTTTCTTT. Variable domain in full (rest from reference TRBV7-8 and TRBJ1-1): GAGVSQSPRYKVAKRGQDVALRCDPISGHVSLFWYQQALGQGPEFLTYFQNEAQLDKSGLPSDRFFAERPEGSVSTLKIQRTQQEDSAVYLCASSLRTGGGTEAFFGQGTRLTVV.

The V gene is TRBV9, the J gene TRBJ2-2, with 7 bases lining up with TRBD2. The CDR3 extends over 16 amino acids. Germline V gene lookup returns CDR1 SGDLS and CDR2 YYNGEE. V lost 4 bases and J lost 1; bases outside the gene matches: 7. The CDR3 loop is CASSPTGGLNTGELFF. Written as DNA, the CDR3 is TGTGCCAGCAGCCCGACGGGGGGATTGAACACCGGGGAGCTGTTTTTT.

J is TRBJ2-1 and V is TRBV9; D remains ambiguous. V gave up 0 bases and J gave up 5 bases, with 9 bases separating them. The CDR3 totals 14 residues. CDR1 and CDR2 from the germline V gene are SGDLS and YYNGEE. The CDR3 bases are TGTGCCAGCAGCGTAGAGGTAGGAGACAATGAGCAGTTCTTC. Translating it yields CASSVEVGDNEQFF.

The CDR3, as DNA: TGTGCCAGCAGCGCCGGGACTCCGAACACCGGGGAGCTGTTTTTT. Translating it yields CASSAGTPNTGELFF. The J gene is TRBJ2-2, the V gene TRBV9, with a possible D match to TRBD2 (6 bases). V lost 3 bases and J lost 0, with 9 bases in between. The germline CDR1 and CDR2 sequences are SGDLS and YYNGEE. CDR3 length equals 15 residues.

In DNA, the CDR3 is TGTGCCAGCAGTCCGACAGGGATGACCTACGAGCAGTACTTC. It yields the protein CASSPTGMTYEQYF. This chain uses TRBV28 with TRBJ2-7, with TRBD1 identical over 7 bases. J gave up 2 bases and V 5 bases, and 6 bases lay outside the gene matches. The CDR3 extends over 14 amino acids. Per the germline V gene, CDR1 is MDHEN and CDR2 is SYDVKM. The full variable domain, its missing parts supplied by reference TRBV28 and TRBJ2-7, is DVKVTQSSRYLVKRTGEKVFLECVQDMDHENMFWYRQDPGLGLRLIYFSYDVKMKEKGDIPEGYSVSREKKERFSLILESASTNQTSMYLCASSPTGMTYEQYFGPGTRLTVT.

In its sample, this clone was seen a few times. The genes are TRBV30 and TRBJ2-3; 8 bases line up with TRBD2. Losses at the gene ends were 2 bases for V and 1 base for J; bases not matched to a gene: 2. Germline V gene sequence: CDR1 GTSNPN, CDR2 SVGIG (reference sequence). This CDR3 region has 14 residues. Here the CDR3 DNA reads TGTGCCTGGAGTCAAGCGGGGGGCACAGATACGCAGTATTTT. This translates into CAWSQAGGTDTQYF.

J is TRBJ2-3 and V is TRBV7-2; D might be TRBD1 (5 bases). This CDR3 has 14 residues. Trimming shortened V by 0 bases and J by 3 bases, and 7 bases separated the two germline ends. CDR1 and CDR2 from the germline V gene are SGHTA and FQGNSA. The CDR3: CASSLAGRTDTQYF. CDR3 in DNA: TGTGCCAGCAGCTTAGCGGGGCGAACAGATACGCAGTATTTT.

The chain employs TRBV12-2 and TRBJ1-4; the table's D gene call, TRBD1, was not cross checked with the DNA. TRBV12-2 has pseudogene status. The CDR3 is 17 residues long. The CDR3 DNA sequence: TGTGCAAGTCGCCCCTTTCGGACAGGGGGCGGTGAAGAAAAACTGTTTTTT. Amino acid sequence: CASRPFRTGGGEEKLFF.